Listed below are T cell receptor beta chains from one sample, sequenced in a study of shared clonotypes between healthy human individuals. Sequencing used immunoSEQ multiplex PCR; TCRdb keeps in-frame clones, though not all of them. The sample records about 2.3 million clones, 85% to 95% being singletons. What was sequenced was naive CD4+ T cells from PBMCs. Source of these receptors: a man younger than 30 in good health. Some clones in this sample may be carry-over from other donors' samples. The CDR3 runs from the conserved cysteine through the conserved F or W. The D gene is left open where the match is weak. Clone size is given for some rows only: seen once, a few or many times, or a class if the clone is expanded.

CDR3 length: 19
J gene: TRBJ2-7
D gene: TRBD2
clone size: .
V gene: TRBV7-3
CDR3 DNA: TGTGCCAGCAGCCCATCCCGTCTCGGTCTAGCGGGAGGTGAAGGAGAGCAGTACTTC
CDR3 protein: CASSPSRLGLAGGEGEQYF

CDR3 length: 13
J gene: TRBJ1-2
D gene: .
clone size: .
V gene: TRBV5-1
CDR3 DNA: TGCGCCAGCAGCTTCTCGGGGTTTACTGGCTACACCTTC
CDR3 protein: CASSFSGFTGYTF

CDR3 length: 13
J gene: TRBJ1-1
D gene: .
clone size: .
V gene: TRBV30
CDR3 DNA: TGTGCTTGGAGTCCGGGGATGGGCACTGAAGCTTTCTTT
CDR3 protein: CAWSPGMGTEAFF

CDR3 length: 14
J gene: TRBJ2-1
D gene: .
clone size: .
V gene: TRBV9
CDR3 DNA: TGTGCCAGCAGCGAGGGAGTGATAGTCAATGAGCAGTTCTTC
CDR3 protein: CASSEGVIVNEQFF

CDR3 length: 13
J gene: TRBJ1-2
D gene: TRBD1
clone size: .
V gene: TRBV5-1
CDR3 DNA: TGCGCCAGCAGTTACGGGACAGACTATGGCTACACCTTC
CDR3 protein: CASSYGTDYGYTF

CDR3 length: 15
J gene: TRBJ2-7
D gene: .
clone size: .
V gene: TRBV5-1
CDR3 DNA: TGCGCCAGCAGCCCGACGGTCGGCAGCTCCTACGAGCAGTACTTC
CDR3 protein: CASSPTVGSSYEQYF

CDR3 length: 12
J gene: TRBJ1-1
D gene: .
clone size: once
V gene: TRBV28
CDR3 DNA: TGTGCCAGCAGGATAATAAACACTGAAGCTTTCTTT
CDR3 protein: CASRIINTEAFF

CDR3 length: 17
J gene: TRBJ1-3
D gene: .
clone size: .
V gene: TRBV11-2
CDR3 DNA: TGTGCCAGCAGCTTAGCCCCCCTCGGAAGCTCTGGAAACACCATATATTTT
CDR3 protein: CASSLAPLGSSGNTIYF

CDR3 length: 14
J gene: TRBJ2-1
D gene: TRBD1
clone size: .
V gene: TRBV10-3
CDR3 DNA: TGTGCCATCAGTCGGACAGGGGGCCCGGATGAGCAGTTCTTC
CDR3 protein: CAISRTGGPDEQFF

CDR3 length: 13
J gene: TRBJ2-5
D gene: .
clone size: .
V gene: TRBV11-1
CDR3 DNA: TGTGCCACGGGGGACCCGGAACGAGAGACCCAGTACTTC
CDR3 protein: CATGDPERETQYF

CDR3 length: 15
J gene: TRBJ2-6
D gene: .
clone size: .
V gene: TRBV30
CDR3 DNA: TGTGCCTGGAGCGAAAAGGGTGCTGGGGCCAACGTCCTGACTTTC
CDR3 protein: CAWSEKGAGANVLTF

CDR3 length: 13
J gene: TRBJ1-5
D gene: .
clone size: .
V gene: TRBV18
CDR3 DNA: TGTGCCAGCTCACCGGACAGCCATCAGCCCCAGCATTTT
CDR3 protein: CASSPDSHQPQHF

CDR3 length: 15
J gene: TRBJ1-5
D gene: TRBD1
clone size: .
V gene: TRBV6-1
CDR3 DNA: TGTGCCAGCACCCCAAGGGAGGGGGCCGTTCAGCCCCAGCATTTT
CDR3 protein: CASTPREGAVQPQHF

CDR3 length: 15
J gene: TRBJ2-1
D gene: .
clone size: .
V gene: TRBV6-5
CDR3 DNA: TGTGCCAGCAGTTACGAGCTGAGCTCCTACAATGAGCAGTTCTTC
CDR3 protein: CASSYELSSYNEQFF

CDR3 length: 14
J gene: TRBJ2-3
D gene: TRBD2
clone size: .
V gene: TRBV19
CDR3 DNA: TGTGCCAGTAGTATGGAGCGGGAGTCGTATACGCAGTATTTT
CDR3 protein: CASSMERESYTQYF

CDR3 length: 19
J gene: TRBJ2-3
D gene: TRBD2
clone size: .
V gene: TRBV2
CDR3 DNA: TGTGCCAGCAGACACCTAATCACCGGGACTAGCGCCCGCACAGATACGCAGTATTTT
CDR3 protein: CASRHLITGTSARTDTQYF

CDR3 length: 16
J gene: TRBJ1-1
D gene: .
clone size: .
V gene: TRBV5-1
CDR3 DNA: TGCGCCAGCAGCTTGGCTGGACCTCCTTTGGGGACTGAAGCTTTCTTT
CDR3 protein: CASSLAGPPLGTEAFF

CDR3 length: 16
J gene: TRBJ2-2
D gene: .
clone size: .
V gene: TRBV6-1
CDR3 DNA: TGTGCCAGCAGTGAATATGGCGGGGTTCGGGCCGGGGAGCTGTTTTTT
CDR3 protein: CASSEYGGVRAGELFF